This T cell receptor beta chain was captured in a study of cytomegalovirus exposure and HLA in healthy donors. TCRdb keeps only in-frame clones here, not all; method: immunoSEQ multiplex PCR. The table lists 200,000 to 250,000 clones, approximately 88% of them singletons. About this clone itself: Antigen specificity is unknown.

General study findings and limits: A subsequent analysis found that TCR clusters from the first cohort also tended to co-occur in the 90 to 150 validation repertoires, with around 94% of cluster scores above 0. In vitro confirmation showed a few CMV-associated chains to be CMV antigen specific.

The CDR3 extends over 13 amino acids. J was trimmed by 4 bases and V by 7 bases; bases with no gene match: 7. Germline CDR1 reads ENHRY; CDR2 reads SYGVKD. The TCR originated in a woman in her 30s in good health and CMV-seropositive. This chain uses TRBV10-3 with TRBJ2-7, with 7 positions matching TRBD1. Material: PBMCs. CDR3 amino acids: CAITQQGTYEQYF. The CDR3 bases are TGTGCCATCACACAACAGGGGACATACGAGCAGTACTTC.